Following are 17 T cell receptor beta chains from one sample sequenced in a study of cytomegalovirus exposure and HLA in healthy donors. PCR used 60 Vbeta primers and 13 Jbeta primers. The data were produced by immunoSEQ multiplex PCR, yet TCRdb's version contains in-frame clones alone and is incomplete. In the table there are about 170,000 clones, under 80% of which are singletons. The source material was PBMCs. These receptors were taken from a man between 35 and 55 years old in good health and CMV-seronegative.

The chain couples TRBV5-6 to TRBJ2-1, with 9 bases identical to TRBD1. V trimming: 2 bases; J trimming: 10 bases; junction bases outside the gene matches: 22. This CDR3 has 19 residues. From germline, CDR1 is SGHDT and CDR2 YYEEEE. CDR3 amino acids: CASSFSLGKDRGFVREQFF. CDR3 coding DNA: TGTGCCAGCAGCTTTTCGTTGGGGAAGGACAGGGGCTTTGTTCGGGAGCAGTTCTTC.

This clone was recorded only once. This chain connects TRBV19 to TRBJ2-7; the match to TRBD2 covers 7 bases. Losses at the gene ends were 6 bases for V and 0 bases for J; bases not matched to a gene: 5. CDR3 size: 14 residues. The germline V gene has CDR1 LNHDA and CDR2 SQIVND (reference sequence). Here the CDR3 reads CASSWGGGSYEQYF. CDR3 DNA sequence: TGTGCCAGTAGCTGGGGGGGAGGCTCCTACGAGCAGTACTTC.

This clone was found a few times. The DNA for the CDR3 is TGTGCCAGCAGCTTAGAAGGCGGAGGCCGGGGTAGCAATCAGCCCCAGCATTTT. Its protein is CASSLEGGGRGSNQPQHF. The chain uses TRBV11-3 and TRBJ1-5; the D is unclear. Germline CDR1 is SGHNT and CDR2 is YENEEA. The CDR3 extends over 18 amino acids. Trimming took off 0 bases at V and 0 bases at J, with 15 bases between the two ends. Drawing the rest from reference TRBV11-3 and TRBJ1-5, the complete variable domain is EAGVVQSPRYKIIEKKQPVAFWCNPISGHNTLYWYLQNLGQGPELLIRYENEEAVDDSQLPKDRFSAERLKGVDSTLKIQPAELGDSAVYLCASSLEGGGRGSNQPQHFGDGTRLSIL.

The CDR3 loop reads CSVVRDRGLEQYF. DNA of the CDR3: TGCAGCGTTGTTCGGGACAGGGGGCTCGAGCAGTACTTC. The rearrangement uses TRBV29-1 and TRBJ2-5; 12 nucleotides match TRBD1. TRBJ2-7 matches the DNA end more closely, so the J call is doubtful. Germline assignment: CDR1 SQVTM and CDR2 ANQGSEA. The CDR3 is made up of 13 amino acids.

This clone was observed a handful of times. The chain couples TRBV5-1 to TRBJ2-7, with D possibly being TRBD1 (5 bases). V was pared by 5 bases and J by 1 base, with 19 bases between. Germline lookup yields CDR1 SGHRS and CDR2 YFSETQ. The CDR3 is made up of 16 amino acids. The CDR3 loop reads CASRREMGLGSYEQYF. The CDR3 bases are TGCGCCAGCAGACGAGAAATGGGGCTCGGATCCTACGAGCAGTACTTC.

In DNA, the CDR3 is TGCAGCGTTGTTAGGGGACTAGCCACAGATACGCAGTATTTT. It encodes CSVVRGLATDTQYF. The chain links TRBV29-1 to TRBJ2-3; 9 nucleotides line up with TRBD2. V gave up 4 bases and J gave up 2 bases; unmatched junction bases: 4. CDR1 and CDR2 (germline): SQVTM, ANQGSEA. CDR3 length: 14 amino acids.

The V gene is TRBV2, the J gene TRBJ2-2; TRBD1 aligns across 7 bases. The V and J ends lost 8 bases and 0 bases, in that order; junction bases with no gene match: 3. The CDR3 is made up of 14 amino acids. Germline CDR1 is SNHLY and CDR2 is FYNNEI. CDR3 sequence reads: CASGTGANTGELFF. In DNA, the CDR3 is TGTGCCAGCGGCACAGGGGCGAACACCGGGGAGCTGTTTTTT.

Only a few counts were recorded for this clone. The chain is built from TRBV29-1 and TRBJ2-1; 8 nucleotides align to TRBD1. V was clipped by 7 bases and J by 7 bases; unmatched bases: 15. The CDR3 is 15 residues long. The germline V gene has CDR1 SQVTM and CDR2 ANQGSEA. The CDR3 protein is CSAEPGGGLWNEQFF. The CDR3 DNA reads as TGCAGCGCCGAACCAGGGGGCGGATTGTGGAATGAGCAGTTCTTC.

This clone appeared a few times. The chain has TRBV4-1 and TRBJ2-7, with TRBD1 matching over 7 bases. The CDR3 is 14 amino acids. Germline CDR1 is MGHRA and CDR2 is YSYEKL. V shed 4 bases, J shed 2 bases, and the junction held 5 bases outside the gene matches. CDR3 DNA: TGCGCCAGCAGCCGGGGGACAGACGCCTACGAGCAGTACTTC. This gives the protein CASSRGTDAYEQYF.

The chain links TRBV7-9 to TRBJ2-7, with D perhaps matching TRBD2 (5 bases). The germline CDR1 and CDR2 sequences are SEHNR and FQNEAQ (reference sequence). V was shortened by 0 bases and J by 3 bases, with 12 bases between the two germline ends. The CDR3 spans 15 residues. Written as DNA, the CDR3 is TGTGCCAGCAGCTTAGCGGGAGAGCCGGGCTACGAGCAGTACTTC. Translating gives CASSLAGEPGYEQYF. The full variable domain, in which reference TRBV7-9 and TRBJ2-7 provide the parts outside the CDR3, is DTGVSQNPRHKITKRGQNVTFRCDPISEHNRLYWYRQTLGQGPEFLTYFQNEAQLEKSRLLSDRFSAERPKGSFSTLEIQRTEQGDSAMYLCASSLAGEPGYEQYFGPGTRLTVT.

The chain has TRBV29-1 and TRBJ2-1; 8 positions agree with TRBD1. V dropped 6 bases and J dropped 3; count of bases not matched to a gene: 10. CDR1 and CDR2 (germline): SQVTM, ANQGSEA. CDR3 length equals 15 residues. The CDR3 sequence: CSVGGDRRIYNEQFF. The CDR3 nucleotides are TGCAGCGTCGGCGGGGACAGGCGTATCTACAATGAGCAGTTCTTC.

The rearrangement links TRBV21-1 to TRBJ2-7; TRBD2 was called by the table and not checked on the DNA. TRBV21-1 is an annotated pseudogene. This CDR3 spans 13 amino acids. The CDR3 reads CASSKVAVYEQYF. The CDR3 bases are TGTGCCAGCAGCAAAGTAGCTGTCTACGAGCAGTACTTC.

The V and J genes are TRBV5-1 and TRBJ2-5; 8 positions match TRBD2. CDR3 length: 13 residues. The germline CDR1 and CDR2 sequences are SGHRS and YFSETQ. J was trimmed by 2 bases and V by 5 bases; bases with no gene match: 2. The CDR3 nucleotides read TGCGCCAGCAGATTAGCGGGACAAGAGACCCAGTACTTC. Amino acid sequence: CASRLAGQETQYF.

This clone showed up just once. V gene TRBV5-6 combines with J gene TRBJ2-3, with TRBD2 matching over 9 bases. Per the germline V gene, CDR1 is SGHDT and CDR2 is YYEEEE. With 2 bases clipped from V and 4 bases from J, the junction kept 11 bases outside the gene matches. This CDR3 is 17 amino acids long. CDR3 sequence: CASSFFDRVAGADTQYF. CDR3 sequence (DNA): TGTGCCAGCAGCTTTTTCGATAGGGTAGCGGGAGCAGATACGCAGTATTTT.

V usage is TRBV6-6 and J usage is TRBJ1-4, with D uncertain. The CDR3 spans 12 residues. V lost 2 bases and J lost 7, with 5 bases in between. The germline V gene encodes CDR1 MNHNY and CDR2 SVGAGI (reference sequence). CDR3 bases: TGTGCCAGCAGTTACGTGAGTGAAAAACTGTTTTTT. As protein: CASSYVSEKLFF.

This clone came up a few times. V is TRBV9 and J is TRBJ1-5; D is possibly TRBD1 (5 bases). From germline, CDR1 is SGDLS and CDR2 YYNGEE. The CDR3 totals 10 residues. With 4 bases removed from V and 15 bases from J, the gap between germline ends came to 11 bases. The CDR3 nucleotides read TGTGCCAGCAGCTCCCGGGGGTTGCATTTT. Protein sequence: CASSSRGLHF.

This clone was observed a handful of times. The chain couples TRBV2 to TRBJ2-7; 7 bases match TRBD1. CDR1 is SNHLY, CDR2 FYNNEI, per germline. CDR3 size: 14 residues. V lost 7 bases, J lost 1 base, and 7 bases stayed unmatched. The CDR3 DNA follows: TGTGCCAGCAATCTTGACAGGGTGTCCTACGAGCAGTACTTC. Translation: CASNLDRVSYEQYF.